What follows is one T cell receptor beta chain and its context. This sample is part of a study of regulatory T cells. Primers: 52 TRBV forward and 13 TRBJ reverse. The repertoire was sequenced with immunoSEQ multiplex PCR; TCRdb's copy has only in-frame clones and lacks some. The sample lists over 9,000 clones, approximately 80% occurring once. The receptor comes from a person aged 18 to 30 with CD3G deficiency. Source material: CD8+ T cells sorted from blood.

The CDR3 is CASSPRVNTEAFF. The CDR3 nucleotides are TGTGCCAGCAGCCCCCGTGTTAACACTGAAGCTTTCTTT. The V and J genes are TRBV6-5 and TRBJ1-1; D gene ambiguous. The length of the CDR3 is 13 residues. Between the trimmed V and J ends, which lost 6 bases and 2 bases, there was a span of 10 bases. The germline V gene has CDR1 MNHEY and CDR2 SVGAGI.